This T cell receptor (beta chain) was sequenced in a study of Ad26.COV2.S vaccination and SARS-CoV-2 variants. Trimming took 1 base from V and 0 from J, leaving 15 bases between them. This CDR3 has 17 amino acids. Looked up from germline, CDR1 is LNHDA and CDR2 is SQIVND (reference sequence). General study results and limits: Higher spike-specific TCR breadth was found in vaccine recipients than in placebo recipients.

Only in-frame clones appear in the TCRdb table, and some are missing; sequencing was by immunoSEQ multiplex PCR. Of more than 300,000 clones listed, 70% to 90% are singletons. Treatment: roughly 19 received Ad26.COV2.S at low or high dose, single or two shots; 5 received placebo; per-sample allocation not given. The investigators took samples on day 63 after the first vaccine or placebo injection. About this clone itself: Its antigen is unidentified.

This chain joins TRBV19 and TRBJ1-1, with D unclear. The material sequenced was peripheral blood, taken in a trial of Ad26.COV2.S vaccine versus placebo. The receptor's source is a person between 18 and 60 years old who received the Ad26.COV2.S COVID-19 vaccine or a placebo. DNA of the CDR3: TGTGCCAGTAGTATAGGCTCGGCTAAAGGGCTGAACACTGAAGCTTTCTTT. It specifies CASSIGSAKGLNTEAFF.